This T cell receptor beta chain was recorded in a study of CD8 T cells in Susac syndrome. Random hexamers primed reverse transcription of about 0.45 to 1 ug RNA. TCRdb itself ran the immunoSEQ multiplex PCR reads through MiXCR, one entry per CDR3 protein. The sample carries under 200,000 distinct CDR3 sequences, 93% recorded once. This clonotype originated in a human donor in good health. Sequencing was done on a sample of CD4+ T cells from PBMCs.

The CDR3 protein is CASSVGTSKETQYF. The DNA of the CDR3 is TGTGCCAGCAGCGTGGGGACTAGCAAAGAGACCCAGTACTTC. The chain employs TRBV7-8 and TRBJ2-5, with 9 bases that match TRBD2. The V gene's germline CDR1 is SGHVS and CDR2 FQNEAQ. With V trimmed by 5 bases and J by 3 bases, 4 bases remained unmatched. This CDR3 region has 14 residues.